This T cell receptor (beta chain) was recorded in a study of blood T cells in healthy people across ages. CDR3 length: 15 residues. Per germline, CDR1 SNHLY and CDR2 FYNNEI. The V gene lost 7 bases and the J gene lost 0 bases, with 15 bases spanning the gap. There are a few counts of this clonotype. Then a second PCR, running about 7 to 11 cycles, was carried out with a sample-barcoded 5' primer and a J-beta primer mix. Via MiXCR, TCRdb re-called the 5' RACE reads, giving one row per CDR3 protein. The table includes 700,000 or so distinct CDR3 sequences, about 20% detected once. Sample: blood. J is TRBJ2-5 and V is TRBV2, with D possibly matching TRBD2 (6 bases). The clonotype originates from a man between 65 and 85 years old in good health. Here the CDR3 DNA reads TGTGCCAGCACCTACGCCGGGACTTACCAAGAGACCCAGTACTTC. It encodes CASTYAGTYQETQYF.